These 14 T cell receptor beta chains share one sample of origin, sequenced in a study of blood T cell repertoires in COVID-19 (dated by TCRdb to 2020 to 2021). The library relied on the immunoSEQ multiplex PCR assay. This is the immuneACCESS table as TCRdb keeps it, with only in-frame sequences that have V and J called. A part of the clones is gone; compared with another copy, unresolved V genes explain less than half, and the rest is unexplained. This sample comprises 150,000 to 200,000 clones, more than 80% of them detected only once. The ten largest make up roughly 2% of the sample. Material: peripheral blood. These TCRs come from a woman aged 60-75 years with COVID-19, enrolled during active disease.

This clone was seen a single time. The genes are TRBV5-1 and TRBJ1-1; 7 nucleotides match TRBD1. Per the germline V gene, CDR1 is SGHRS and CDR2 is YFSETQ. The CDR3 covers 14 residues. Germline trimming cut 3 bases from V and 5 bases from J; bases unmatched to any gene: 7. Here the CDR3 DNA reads TGCGCCAGCAGCTACGGGGACAGACTTACTGAAGCTTTCTTT. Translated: CASSYGDRLTEAFF.

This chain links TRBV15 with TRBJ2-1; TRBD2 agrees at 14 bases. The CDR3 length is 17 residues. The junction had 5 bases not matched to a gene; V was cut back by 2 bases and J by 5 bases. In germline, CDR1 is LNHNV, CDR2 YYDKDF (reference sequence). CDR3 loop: CATSRRLAGGQDNEQFF. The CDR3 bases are TGTGCCACCAGCAGACGACTAGCGGGGGGGCAGGACAATGAGCAGTTCTTC.

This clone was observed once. For the CDR3, the DNA is TGTGCCAGCAGCGTCTGGCCAGATACGCAGTATTTT. Protein sequence: CASSVWPDTQYF. This sequence joins TRBV7-2 and TRBJ2-3; D is uncertain. Germline assignment: CDR1 SGHTA and CDR2 FQGNSA. The V end was cut by 5 bases, the J end by 4 bases, with 7 bases between. CDR3 length: 12 amino acids.

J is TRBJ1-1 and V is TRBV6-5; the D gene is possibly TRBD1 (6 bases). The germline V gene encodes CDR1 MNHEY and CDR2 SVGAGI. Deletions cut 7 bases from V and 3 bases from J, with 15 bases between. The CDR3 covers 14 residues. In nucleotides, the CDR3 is TGTGCCAGCACGCGGGGGGCGAGGGACACTGAAGCTTTCTTT. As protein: CASTRGARDTEAFF.

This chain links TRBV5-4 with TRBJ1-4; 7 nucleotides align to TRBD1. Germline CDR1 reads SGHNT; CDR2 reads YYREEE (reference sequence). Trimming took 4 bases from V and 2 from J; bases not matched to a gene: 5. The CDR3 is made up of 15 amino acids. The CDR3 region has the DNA TGTGCCAGCAGCATTGGACAGGCCACTAATGAAAAACTGTTTTTT. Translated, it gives CASSIGQATNEKLFF.

CDR3 nucleotide sequence: TGTGCCAGCAGTTTATGGACAGGGGACGGCTACACCTTC. Translating gives CASSLWTGDGYTF. This chain uses TRBV12-3 or TRBV12-4 with TRBJ1-2, with 9 positions matching TRBD1. The CDR3 consists of 13 residues. The J segment lost 8 bases and the V segment lost 2 bases, leaving 3 bases of the junction unmatched.

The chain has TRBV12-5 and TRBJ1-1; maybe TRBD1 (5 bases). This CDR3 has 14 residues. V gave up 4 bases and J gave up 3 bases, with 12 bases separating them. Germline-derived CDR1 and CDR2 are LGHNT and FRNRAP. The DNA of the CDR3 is TGTGCTAGTGGTTGGGGCAGGGCGGACACTGAAGCTTTCTTT. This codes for CASGWGRADTEAFF.

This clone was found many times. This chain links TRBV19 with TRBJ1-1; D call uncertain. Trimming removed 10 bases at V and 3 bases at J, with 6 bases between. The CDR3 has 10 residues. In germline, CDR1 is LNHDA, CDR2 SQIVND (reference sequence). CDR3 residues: CATLDTEAFF. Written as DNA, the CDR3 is TGTGCCACCCTCGACACTGAAGCTTTCTTT.

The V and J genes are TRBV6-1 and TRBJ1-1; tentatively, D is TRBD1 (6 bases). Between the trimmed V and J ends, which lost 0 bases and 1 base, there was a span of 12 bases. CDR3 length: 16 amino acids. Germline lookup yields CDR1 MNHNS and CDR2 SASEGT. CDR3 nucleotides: TGTGCCAGCAGTGAAGCGCCGGTGGGGGCGAACACTGAAGCTTTCTTT. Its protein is CASSEAPVGANTEAFF.

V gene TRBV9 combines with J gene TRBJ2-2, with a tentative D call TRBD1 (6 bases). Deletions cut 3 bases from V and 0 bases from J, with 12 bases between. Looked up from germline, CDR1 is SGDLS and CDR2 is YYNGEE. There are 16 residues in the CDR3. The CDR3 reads CASSDRTVPNTGELFF. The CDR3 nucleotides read TGTGCCAGCAGCGACCGGACAGTACCGAACACCGGGGAGCTGTTTTTT.

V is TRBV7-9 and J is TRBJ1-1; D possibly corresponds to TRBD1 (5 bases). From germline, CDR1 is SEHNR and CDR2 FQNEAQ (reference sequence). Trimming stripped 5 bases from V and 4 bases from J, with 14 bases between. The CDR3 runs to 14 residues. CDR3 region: CASSAFGRATEAFF. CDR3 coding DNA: TGTGCCAGCAGCGCCTTCGGCAGGGCCACTGAAGCTTTCTTT.

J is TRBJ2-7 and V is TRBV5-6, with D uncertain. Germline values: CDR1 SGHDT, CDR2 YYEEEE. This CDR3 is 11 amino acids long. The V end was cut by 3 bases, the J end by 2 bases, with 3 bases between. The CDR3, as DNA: TGTGCCAGCAGCTCGGCCTACGAGCAGTACTTC. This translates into CASSSAYEQYF.

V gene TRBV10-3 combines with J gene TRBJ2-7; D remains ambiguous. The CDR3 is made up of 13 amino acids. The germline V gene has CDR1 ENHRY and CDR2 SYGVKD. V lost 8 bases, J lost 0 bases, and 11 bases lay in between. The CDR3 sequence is CAIGTPGSYEQYF. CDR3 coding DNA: TGTGCCATCGGAACACCAGGCTCCTACGAGCAGTACTTC.

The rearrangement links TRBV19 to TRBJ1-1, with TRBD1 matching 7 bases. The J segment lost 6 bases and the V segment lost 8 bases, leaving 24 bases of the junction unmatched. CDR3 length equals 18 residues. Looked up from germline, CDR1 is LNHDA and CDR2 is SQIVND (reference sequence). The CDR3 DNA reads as TGTGCCAGTCAACAAAACAGGGGACGCCAAGGGAGATTGGCTGAAGCTTTCTTT. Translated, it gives CASQQNRGRQGRLAEAFF.